These 31 T cell receptor beta chains were sequenced from one sample in a study of blood T cell repertoires in COVID-19. Measured with immunoSEQ multiplex PCR; TCRdb has only the in-frame clones, and not every one. The sample includes 95,000 to 150,000 clones, 84% seen only once; the top ten take roughly 3.5%. The source material was PBMCs or T cells enriched from blood (not recorded which). The receptors stem from a woman in her 30s who had recovered from COVID-19.

This chain connects TRBV4-1 to TRBJ2-1; TRBD2 aligns across 7 bases. The germline V gene has CDR1 MGHRA and CDR2 YSYEKL. The CDR3 loop spans 17 amino acids. J gave up 2 bases and V 0 bases, and 7 bases lay outside the gene matches. In DNA, the CDR3 is TGCGCCAGCAGCCAAGATTGGGGCGGGAGCCCCTACAATGAGCAGTTCTTC. It encodes CASSQDWGGSPYNEQFF.

This sequence joins TRBV5-4 and TRBJ1-2, with TRBD1 as a possible D gene (5 bases). This CDR3 comprises 12 residues. V was pared by 7 bases and J by 4 bases, with 11 bases between. Germline V gene sequence: CDR1 SGHNT, CDR2 YYREEE (reference sequence). The CDR3 region has the DNA TGTGCCAGCGCGGGGGGGACCTATGGCTACACCTTC. This translates into CASAGGTYGYTF.

This sequence joins TRBV7-4 and TRBJ2-7; no clear D. CDR3 length: 14 amino acids. CDR1 is SGHVT and CDR2 is SQSDAQ in the germline V gene. V was clipped by 2 bases and J by 2 bases, with 10 bases between them. CDR3: CASSLNGYTYEQYF. The CDR3 DNA sequence: TGTGCCAGCAGCTTAAACGGGTACACCTACGAGCAGTACTTC.

The rearrangement uses TRBV4-1 and TRBJ2-7; D is perhaps TRBD1 (5 bases). Germline loops: CDR1 MGHRA, CDR2 YSYEKL. The ends were cut back, 1 base at V and 3 bases at J, with 10 bases in the middle. The CDR3 sequence is 14 residues long. The CDR3 region has the DNA TGCGCCAGCAGCCAAGTAGGGGAAGACTACGAGCAGTACTTC. Protein sequence: CASSQVGEDYEQYF.

The chain recombines TRBV5-1 with TRBJ1-1, with D possibly TRBD1 on 5 matching bases. The V gene lost 4 bases and the J gene lost 2 bases, with 12 bases spanning the gap. Germline CDR1 SGHRS, CDR2 YFSETQ. There are 14 residues in the CDR3. The DNA for the CDR3 is TGCGCCAGCAGCGGAGGGGCGGGAAACACTGAAGCTTTCTTT. This encodes CASSGGAGNTEAFF.

The chain uses TRBV5-4 and TRBJ1-2, with a possible D match to TRBD1 (5 bases). The germline V and J ends were trimmed by 4 bases and 5 bases, with 18 bases remaining between them. The V gene's germline CDR1 is SGHNT and CDR2 YYREEE (reference sequence). The CDR3 runs to 15 residues. DNA of the CDR3: TGTGCCAGCAGCCCTGACAGTTGGGAGGCGTATGGCTACACCTTC. Protein product: CASSPDSWEAYGYTF.

This clone was detected only once. The rearrangement links TRBV11-1 to TRBJ2-3, with 11 bases matching TRBD2. The CDR3 loop spans 16 amino acids. Per the germline V gene, CDR1 is SGHAT and CDR2 is FQDESV (reference sequence). J lost 3 bases, V lost 5 bases, and 7 bases had no gene match. The CDR3 bases are TGTGCCAGCAGCCCCGACCTAGCGGGAGGTACAGATACGCAGTATTTT. Protein product: CASSPDLAGGTDTQYF. The full variable domain, its missing parts supplied by reference TRBV11-1 and TRBJ2-3, is EAEVAQSPRYKITEKSQAVAFWCDPISGHATLYWYRQILGQGPELLVQFQDESVVDDSQLPKDRFSAERLKGVDSTLKIQPAELGDSAMYLCASSPDLAGGTDTQYFGPGTRLTVL.

The genes are TRBV3-1 (or the pseudogene TRBV3-2) and TRBJ1-1, with TRBD1 matching 7 bases. Germline V gives CDR1 LGHDT, CDR2 YNNKEL (reference sequence). This CDR3 has 14 amino acids. Trimming took 4 bases from V and 5 from J; bases not matched to a gene: 7. DNA of the CDR3: TGTGCCAGCAGCCGTCAAGGGGGCCGGACTGAAGCTTTCTTT. Its protein is CASSRQGGRTEAFF.

The CDR3 here is CASSMGRGRTEAFF. Written as DNA, the CDR3 is TGCGCCAGCAGTATGGGTAGGGGGCGAACTGAAGCTTTCTTT. The rearrangement uses TRBV4-3 and TRBJ1-1, with TRBD1 matching over 7 bases. The germline V gene encodes CDR1 LGHNA and CDR2 YSLEER. The V segment lost 6 bases and the J segment 5 bases; nucleotides outside the gene matches: 9. This CDR3 has 14 residues.

The V call is TRBV7-3, the J call TRBJ2-3; 10 bases match TRBD2. The CDR3 length is 20 residues. Trimming cost V 1 base and J 2 bases; bases outside gene matches: 15. Germline CDR1 SGHTA, CDR2 FQGTGA. This CDR3 reads CASSLKAPSRTSGNTDTQYF. CDR3 DNA: TGTGCCAGCAGCTTAAAGGCCCCCTCTAGGACTAGCGGCAACACAGATACGCAGTATTTT.

The chain couples TRBV4-2 to TRBJ1-2; D is ambiguous. CDR1 LGHNA and CDR2 YNFKEQ come from the germline V gene. The CDR3 is 15 residues long. Trimming pared 0 bases from V and 5 bases from J, leaving 13 bases between. CDR3 region: CASSQDLVLRYGYTF. In nucleotides, the CDR3 is TGTGCCAGCAGCCAAGATTTGGTCCTGAGGTATGGCTACACCTTC.

V and J are TRBV5-5 and TRBJ2-7, with 9 nucleotides matching TRBD1. The trim removed 3 bases at V and 2 bases at J, leaving 9 bases unmatched. This CDR3 is 16 amino acids long. Germline values: CDR1 SGHKS, CDR2 YYEKEE (reference sequence). The CDR3: CASSSLRGTGTYEQYF. The CDR3 DNA reads TGTGCCAGCAGCTCCCTACGGGGGACAGGGACCTACGAGCAGTACTTC.

The V and J genes are TRBV4-3 and TRBJ2-3, with TRBD2 identical over 11 bases. The CDR3 spans 16 residues. Germline CDR1 reads LGHNA; CDR2 reads YSLEER. The V segment lost 4 bases and the J segment 5 bases; nucleotides outside the gene matches: 8. CDR3 protein: CASSRGLAGGIDTQYF. The CDR3 DNA sequence: TGCGCCAGCAGCCGAGGGCTAGCGGGAGGAATAGATACGCAGTATTTT.

This clone has just a few counts. CDR3 region: CASSRLAGGYEQYF. The CDR3 nucleotides read TGTGCCAGCAGTCGGCTAGCGGGGGGCTACGAGCAGTACTTC. The V and J genes are TRBV6-2 or TRBV6-3 and TRBJ2-7; the match to TRBD2 covers 11 bases. CDR3 length: 14 residues. V lost 5 bases to trimming and J lost 3 bases; unmatched junction nucleotides: 3. Germline CDR1 and CDR2: MNHEY and SVGEGT.

As for this clone: Other DNA sequences from this sample encode an identical CDR3 as well. The J gene is TRBJ1-2, the V gene TRBV6-5; D remains ambiguous. CDR3 length: 14 amino acids. CDR1 and CDR2 from the germline V gene are MNHEY and SVGAGI. V dropped 0 bases and J dropped 1 base, with 6 bases sitting between them. CDR3 loop: CASSYSRVNYGYTF. DNA for the CDR3: TGTGCCAGCAGTTACTCCCGGGTTAACTATGGCTACACCTTC.

This chain joins TRBV5-6 and TRBJ1-2; TRBD1 aligns across 7 bases. Trimming removed 3 bases from V and 1 base from J; junction bases left unmatched: 15. From germline, CDR1 is SGHDT and CDR2 YYEEEE. The CDR3 sequence is 18 residues long. The CDR3 nucleotides are TGTGCCAGCAGCTCCCCCGATGTTCGGGACAGCTTTAACTATGGCTACACCTTC. Translation: CASSSPDVRDSFNYGYTF.

This clone appeared a few times. The chain has TRBV11-1 and TRBJ1-2; perhaps TRBD1 as D (5 bases). This CDR3 region has 15 residues. The germline CDR1 and CDR2 sequences are SGHAT and FQDESV (reference sequence). V lost 8 bases, J lost 3 bases, and 19 bases lay in between. The CDR3 reads CASGDPYGTHYGYTF. In DNA, the CDR3 is TGTGCCAGCGGCGACCCTTACGGGACTCACTATGGCTACACCTTC.

This rearrangement joins TRBV25-1 to TRBJ1-1; D is perhaps TRBD1 (5 bases). V dropped 4 bases and J dropped 0 bases, with 9 bases sitting between them. CDR3 length: 14 amino acids. Germline V CDR1 and CDR2: MGHDK, SYGVNS. The CDR3 spells CASSGRQMNTEAFF. CDR3 nucleotides: TGTGCCAGCAGTGGCCGACAGATGAACACTGAAGCTTTCTTT.

This chain joins TRBV6-5 and TRBJ1-3; a weak D match, TRBD1 (5 bases). V shed 6 bases and J shed 1 base, with 13 bases lying between them. Looked up from germline, CDR1 is MNHEY and CDR2 is SVGAGI. The CDR3 runs to 15 residues. CDR3 in amino acids: CASSYGADSGNTIYF. CDR3 DNA: TGTGCCAGCAGCTACGGGGCGGATTCTGGAAACACCATATATTTT.

The chain carries TRBV18 and TRBJ2-3; D unclear. The CDR3 spans 15 residues. Germline assignment: CDR1 KGHSH and CDR2 LQKENI. Trimming shortened V by 3 bases and J by 5 bases, and 15 bases separated the two germline ends. The CDR3 spells CASSPARVLRDTQYF. The DNA for the CDR3 is TGTGCCAGCTCACCGGCCCGGGTTCTGAGAGATACGCAGTATTTT.

The rearrangement uses TRBV7-2 and TRBJ2-7, with TRBD1 matching 7 bases. Germline values: CDR1 SGHTA, CDR2 FQGNSA. The length of the CDR3 is 13 residues. Trimming removed 4 bases from V and 3 bases from J; junction bases left unmatched: 3. CDR3 nucleotides: TGTGCCAGCAGCTCACAGGGGCTCTACGAGCAGTACTTC. Residues: CASSSQGLYEQYF.

This clone was counted a few times. The rearrangement joins TRBV6-2 or TRBV6-3 to TRBJ1-1; D may be TRBD1 (6 bases). This CDR3 region has 16 residues. With 2 bases removed from V and 1 base from J, the gap between germline ends came to 14 bases. Per germline, CDR1 MNHEY and CDR2 SVGEGT. The CDR3 protein is CASSYRTGWGNTEAFF. CDR3 DNA: TGTGCCAGCAGTTACCGAACAGGGTGGGGGAACACTGAAGCTTTCTTT.

The J gene is TRBJ1-3, the V gene TRBV7-2; D is undetermined. Looked up from germline, CDR1 is SGHTA and CDR2 is FQGNSA. The V end was cut by 2 bases, the J end by 0 bases, with 5 bases between. The CDR3 runs 14 residues. This CDR3 is CASSLQNSGNTIYF. CDR3 sequence (DNA): TGTGCCAGCAGCTTACAGAACTCTGGAAACACCATATATTTT.

The chain joins TRBV4-2 to TRBJ1-5; possibly TRBD1 for D (5 bases). The CDR3 runs 15 residues. Germline lookup yields CDR1 LGHNA and CDR2 YNFKEQ. V lost 0 bases to trimming and J lost 2 bases, with 8 bases between them. The CDR3 is CASSQERGGNQPQHF. The CDR3 DNA follows: TGTGCCAGCAGCCAAGAAAGGGGTGGCAATCAGCCCCAGCATTTT.

This clone was counted between two and nine times. This chain uses TRBV27 with TRBJ1-2; TRBD1 aligns across 9 bases. Germline lookup yields CDR1 MNHEY and CDR2 SMNVEV (reference sequence). The CDR3 is 16 residues long. The trim removed 6 bases at V and 6 bases at J, leaving 14 bases unmatched. CDR3 in amino acids: CASRPPGQGRSNGYTF. DNA for the CDR3: TGTGCCAGCAGACCCCCGGGACAGGGAAGAAGTAATGGCTACACCTTC.

The chain joins TRBV4-1 to TRBJ2-7, with a tentative D call TRBD2 (5 bases). Trimming shortened V by 4 bases and J by 3 bases, and 13 bases separated the two germline ends. Germline V gene lookup returns CDR1 MGHRA and CDR2 YSYEKL. The CDR3 consists of 14 residues. The CDR3 here is CASSRLGKIYEQYF. Written as DNA, the CDR3 is TGCGCCAGCAGCCGCCTCGGGAAGATCTACGAGCAGTACTTC.

The chain has TRBV7-3 and TRBJ1-2, with a tentative D call TRBD1 (5 bases). CDR1 and CDR2 from the germline V gene are SGHTA and FQGTGA. The CDR3 spans 13 residues. V was trimmed by 5 bases and J by 5 bases, leaving 12 bases between them. CDR3 in amino acids: CASSRGEGYGYTF. Written as DNA, the CDR3 is TGTGCCAGCAGCCGAGGGGAGGGGTATGGCTACACCTTC.

Regarding this clone: Other DNA sequences in the same sample also yield this CDR3. The rearrangement links TRBV18 to TRBJ1-6; 7 bases match TRBD1. The J segment lost 5 bases and the V segment lost 4 bases, leaving 2 bases of the junction unmatched. This CDR3 region has 14 residues. Germline values: CDR1 KGHSH, CDR2 LQKENI. In nucleotides, the CDR3 is TGTGCCAGCTCACGGGACAGAGATAATTCACCCCTCCACTTT. Its protein is CASSRDRDNSPLHF. Full variable domain (rest looked up from reference TRBV18 and TRBJ1-6): NAGVMQNPRHLVRRRGQEARLRCSPMKGHSHVYWYRQLPEEGLKFMVYLQKENIIDESGMPKERFSAEFPKEGPSILRIQQVVRGDSAAYFCASSRDRDNSPLHFGNGTRLTVT.

The chain links TRBV4-3 to TRBJ2-1; 9 positions agree with TRBD2. CDR1 is LGHNA, CDR2 YSLEER, per germline. V lost 6 bases and J lost 4; bases outside the gene matches: 4. The CDR3 consists of 14 residues. The CDR3 loop reads CASRKREEYNEQFF. CDR3 in DNA: TGCGCCAGCAGAAAGCGGGAGGAGTACAATGAGCAGTTCTTC.

The J gene is TRBJ2-3, the V gene TRBV4-2; 9 bases fit TRBD1. CDR1 is LGHNA and CDR2 is YNFKEQ in the germline V gene. The J segment lost 3 bases and the V segment lost 0 bases, leaving 7 bases of the junction unmatched. This CDR3 contains 17 residues. The CDR3 DNA sequence: TGTGCCAGCAGCCAAGAAGGACCGGGACAGGGAACAGATACGCAGTATTTT. Protein: CASSQEGPGQGTDTQYF.

The chain has TRBV6-5 and TRBJ2-6; TRBD1 agrees at 8 bases. Germline assignment: CDR1 MNHEY and CDR2 SVGAGI. CDR3 size: 16 residues. The trim removed 2 bases at V and 2 bases at J, leaving 2 bases unmatched. CDR3 sequence reads: CASSYGRGPGANVLTF. The CDR3 nucleotides read TGTGCCAGCAGTTACGGCAGGGGGCCTGGGGCCAACGTCCTGACTTTC.